This T cell receptor beta chain stems from a study of shared clonotypes between healthy human individuals. Whole-study results and caveats: Naive CD4 clonotypes overlapped across a handful of donors at 4.5% to 5.5%.

Original data processing: ImmunoSEQ supplied junction-only sequences lacking quality scores, so filtering was different. Libraries were prepared by immunoSEQ multiplex PCR; TCRdb keeps only in-frame clonotypes and omits some of them. V and J calls and clone size come straight from that table; D and trimming were deduced from the DNA. The sample holds approximately 100,000 clones; around 65% are singletons and the top ten take roughly 24%. Trimming took off 0 bases at V and 4 bases at J, with 10 bases between the two ends. This CDR3 region has 15 residues. Per the germline V gene, CDR1 is WNHNN and CDR2 is SYGVQD (reference sequence). There are many counts of this clone. The antigen is unknown.

Sequenced input: memory CD8+ T cells sorted from blood. Subset specified: CD45RO+ cells pooled with CCR7-negative TemRA cells. This sequence joins TRBV10-1 and TRBJ2-1, with D hard to call. The source is a woman in her twenties or thirties in good health. CDR3 sequence: CASSESRALYNEQFF. In DNA form, the CDR3 reads TGCGCCAGCAGTGAGTCCCGGGCACTGTACAATGAGCAGTTCTTC.